This T cell receptor beta chain is from a study of T cell repertoires in ileal Crohn's disease. Study-wide background: Median disease duration was approximately eight years; less than 45% smoked at surgery. Every patient was operated on for stricturing (approximately 60%) or penetrating (about 40%) complications. About half of patients got postoperative therapy: 11 thiopurines, under 20 anti-TNF.

Included were adult ileal or ileocolonic Crohn's patients indicated for ileocolonic resection. The trim removed 3 bases at V and 2 bases at J, leaving 2 bases unmatched. The V gene's germline CDR1 is SGDLS and CDR2 YYNGEE. The length of the CDR3 is 14 residues. Regarding this clone: The identical CDR3 is also encoded by other nucleotide sequences in the sample.

The data were produced by immunoSEQ multiplex PCR, yet TCRdb's version contains in-frame clones alone and is incomplete. Of roughly 15,000 clones in the sample, less than 90% were seen once. Sequenced input: ileal tissue. The receptor comes from an adult with Crohn's disease. The rearrangement joins TRBV9 to TRBJ2-5, with 9 bases aligning to TRBD1. The chain's CDR3 is CASSAGQGQETQYF. The CDR3 DNA reads TGTGCCAGCAGCGCCGGACAGGGGCAAGAGACCCAGTACTTC.